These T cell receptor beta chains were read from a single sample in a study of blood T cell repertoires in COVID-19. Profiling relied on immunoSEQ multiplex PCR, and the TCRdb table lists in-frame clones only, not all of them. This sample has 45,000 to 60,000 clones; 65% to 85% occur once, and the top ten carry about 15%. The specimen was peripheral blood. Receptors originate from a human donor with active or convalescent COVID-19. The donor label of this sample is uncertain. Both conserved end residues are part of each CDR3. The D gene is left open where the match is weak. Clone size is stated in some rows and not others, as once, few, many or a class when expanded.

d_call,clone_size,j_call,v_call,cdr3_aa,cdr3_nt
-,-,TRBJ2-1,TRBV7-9,CASSSSDHGHAPFF,TGTGCCAGCAGCTCCTCAGACCACGGACATGCTCCGTTCTTC
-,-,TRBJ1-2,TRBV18,CASSLQGDYGYTF,TGTGCCAGCTCCCTACAGGGAGACTATGGCTACACCTTC
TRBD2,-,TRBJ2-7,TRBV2,CASMEGRGSYEQYF,TGTGCCAGCATGGAGGGGAGGGGCTCCTACGAGCAGTACTTC
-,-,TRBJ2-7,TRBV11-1,CASSLAGGGVSYEQYF,TGTGCCAGCAGCTTAGCAGGGGGAGGGGTCTCCTACGAGCAGTACTTC
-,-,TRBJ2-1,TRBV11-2,CASSPPGGDEQFF,TGTGCCAGCAGCCCCCCTGGGGGCGATGAGCAGTTCTTC
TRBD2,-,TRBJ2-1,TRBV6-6,CASSAWRTSGNNEQFF,TGTGCCAGCAGCGCCTGGCGGACTAGCGGAAACAATGAGCAGTTCTTC
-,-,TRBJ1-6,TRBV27,CASSLERGIVTLHF,TGTGCCAGCAGTTTGGAGAGGGGGATTGTCACCCTCCACTTT
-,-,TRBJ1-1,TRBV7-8,CASSLSMNTEAFF,TGTGCCAGCAGCTTAAGCATGAACACTGAAGCTTTCTTT
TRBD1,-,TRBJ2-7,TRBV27,CASSLSAGTGSYEQYF,TGTGCCAGCAGTTTGTCCGCCGGGACAGGCTCCTACGAGCAGTACTTC
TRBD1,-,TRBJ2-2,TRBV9,CASSVIQGAGELFF,TGTGCCAGCAGCGTGATCCAGGGGGCCGGGGAGCTGTTTTTT
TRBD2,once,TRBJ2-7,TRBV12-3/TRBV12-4,CASRQPGLDKQYF,TGTGCCAGCAGGCAACCGGGACTAGATAAGCAGTACTTC
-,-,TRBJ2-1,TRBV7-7,CASSTPGEVPYNEQFF,TGTGCTAGCAGCACACCGGGAGAAGTTCCGTACAATGAGCAGTTCTTC
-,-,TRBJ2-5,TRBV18,CASSSGETQYF,TGTGCCAGCTCATCGGGGGAGACCCAGTACTTC
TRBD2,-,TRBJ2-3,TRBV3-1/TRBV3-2,CASSPLPGTSSPYF,TGTGCCAGCAGCCCACTGCCCGGGACTAGCTCCCCATATTTT
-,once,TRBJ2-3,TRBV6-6,CASTDQQGGDTQYF,TGTGCCAGCACAGACCAACAGGGAGGGGATACGCAGTATTTT
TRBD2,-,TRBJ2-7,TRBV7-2,CASSGPGRTSGSLYEQYF,TGTGCCAGCAGCGGTCCTGGCAGGACTAGCGGGAGTCTCTACGAGCAGTACTTC
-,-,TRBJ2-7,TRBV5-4,CASSPGTSRSYEQYF,TGTGCCAGCAGCCCCGGGACTTCGAGGTCCTACGAGCAGTACTTC
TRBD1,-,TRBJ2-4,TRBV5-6,CASSRDRVQAKNIQYF,TGTGCCAGCAGCCGTGACAGGGTGCAAGCCAAAAACATTCAGTACTTC
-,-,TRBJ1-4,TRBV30,CAWRRQHNEKLFF,TGTGCCTGGAGGAGGCAGCATAATGAAAAACTGTTTTTT
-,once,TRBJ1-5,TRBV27,CASRGVQSNQPQHF,TGTGCCAGCAGAGGGGTACAGAGCAATCAGCCCCAGCATTTT
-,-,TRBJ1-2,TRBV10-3,CAISESAEGYGYTF,TGTGCCATCAGTGAGTCGGCTGAGGGCTATGGCTACACCTTC
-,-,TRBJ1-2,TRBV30,CAWTSGSRYGYTF,TGTGCCTGGACCTCGGGGTCAAGGTATGGCTACACCTTC
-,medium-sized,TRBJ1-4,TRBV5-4,CASSLQSEKLFF,TGTGCCAGCAGTCTTCAAAGCGAAAAACTGTTTTTT
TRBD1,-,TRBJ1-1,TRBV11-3,CASSLEGTGTNTEAFF,TGTGCCAGCAGCTTAGAAGGGACAGGGACGAACACTGAAGCTTTCTTT
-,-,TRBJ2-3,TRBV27,CASSRRDPRGDTQYF,TGTGCCAGCAGCCGCCGGGACCCCCGGGGGGATACGCAGTATTTT
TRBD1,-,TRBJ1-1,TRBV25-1,CASRGQSRFSTEAFF,TGTGCCAGCAGGGGACAGTCCCGGTTTTCCACTGAAGCTTTCTTT
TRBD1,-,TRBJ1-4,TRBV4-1,CASSPWTGSLLSNEKLFF,TGCGCCAGCAGCCCTTGGACAGGGTCCCTCTTAAGTAATGAAAAACTGTTTTTT
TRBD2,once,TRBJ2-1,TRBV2,CASRATGGNEQFF,TGTGCCAGCAGGGCTACGGGGGGCAATGAGCAGTTCTTC
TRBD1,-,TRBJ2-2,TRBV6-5,CASRDRGRRGELFF,TGTGCCAGCAGAGACAGGGGGCGCCGGGGGGAGCTGTTTTTT
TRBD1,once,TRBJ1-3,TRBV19,CASEGQGRNTIYF,TGTGCCAGTGAGGGACAGGGACGAAACACCATATATTTT
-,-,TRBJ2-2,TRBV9,CASRWGTTNTGELFF,TGTGCCAGCAGATGGGGGACAACCAACACCGGGGAGCTGTTTTTT
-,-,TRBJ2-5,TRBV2,CASRGQTQETQYF,TGTGCCAGCAGAGGACAGACCCAAGAGACCCAGTACTTC
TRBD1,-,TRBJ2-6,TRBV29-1,CSAWTGGPGANVLTF,TGCAGCGCTTGGACAGGGGGCCCTGGGGCCAACGTCCTGACTTTC
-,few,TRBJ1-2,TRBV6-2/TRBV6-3,CASSPGPDYGYTF,TGTGCCAGCAGTCCAGGGCCTGACTATGGCTACACCTTC
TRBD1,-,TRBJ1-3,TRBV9,CASSLTGEIYGNTIYF,TGTGCCAGCAGCTTAACAGGGGAAATCTACGGAAACACCATATATTTT
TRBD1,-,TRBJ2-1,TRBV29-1,CSVLNEGTGGAWVYNEQFF,TGCAGCGTTTTAAATGAGGGGACAGGGGGCGCTTGGGTTTACAATGAGCAGTTCTTC
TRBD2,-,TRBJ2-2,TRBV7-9,CASSLGLDTGELFF,TGTGCCAGCAGCCTGGGACTAGATACCGGGGAGCTGTTTTTT
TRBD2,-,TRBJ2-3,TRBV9,CASSVAASGSTDTQYF,TGTGCCAGCAGCGTAGCGGCTAGCGGGAGCACAGATACGCAGTATTTT
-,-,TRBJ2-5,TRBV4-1,CASSQGSQGIQETQYF,TGCGCCAGCAGCCAAGGTTCCCAGGGCATCCAAGAGACCCAGTACTTC
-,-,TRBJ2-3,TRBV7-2,CASSLNQARTDTQYF,TGTGCCAGCAGCTTGAATCAGGCCCGCACAGATACGCAGTATTTT
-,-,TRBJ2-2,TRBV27,CASSLHDTSKTTGELFF,TGTGCCAGCAGTTTACATGACACCTCCAAGACCACCGGGGAGCTGTTTTTT
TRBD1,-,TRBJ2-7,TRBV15,CATSVGQGFEQYF,TGTGCCACCAGCGTGGGACAGGGGTTCGAGCAGTACTTC
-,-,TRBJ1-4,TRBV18,CASSPPMREGEKLFF,TGTGCCAGCTCACCACCGATGAGGGAAGGAGAAAAACTGTTTTTT
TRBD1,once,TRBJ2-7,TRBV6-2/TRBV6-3,CASSSGGSPYEQYF,TGTGCCAGCAGCTCAGGGGGCAGCCCCTACGAGCAGTACTTC
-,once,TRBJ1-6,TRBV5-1,CASSLGGFDSPLHF,TGCGCCAGCAGCTTGGGAGGGTTTGATTCACCCCTCCACTTT
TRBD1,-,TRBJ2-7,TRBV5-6,CASSLQGVWEQYF,TGTGCCAGCAGCTTGCAGGGGGTTTGGGAGCAGTACTTC
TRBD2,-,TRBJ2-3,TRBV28,CASSATSGRASGTDTQYF,TGTGCCAGCAGCGCTACTAGCGGGAGGGCCTCAGGCACAGATACGCAGTATTTT
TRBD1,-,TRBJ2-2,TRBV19,CASSLDRGRGRRELFF,TGTGCCAGTAGTCTAGACAGGGGGCGAGGACGCCGGGAGCTGTTTTTT
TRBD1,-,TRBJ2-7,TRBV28,CASSLPQGAYFYEQYF,TGTGCCAGCAGTTTACCTCAGGGGGCATATTTCTACGAGCAGTACTTC
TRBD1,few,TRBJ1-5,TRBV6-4,CASSANPGQGGPQHF,TGTGCCAGCAGCGCTAACCCGGGACAGGGCGGGCCCCAGCATTTT
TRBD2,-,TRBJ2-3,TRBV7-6,CASSLAGTSGNTQYF,TGTGCCAGCAGCTTAGCGGGGACTAGCGGAAATACGCAGTATTTT
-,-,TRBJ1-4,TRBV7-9,CASSFLGSTNEKLFF,TGTGCCAGCAGCTTTCTCGGGAGCACTAATGAAAAACTGTTTTTT